These 8 T cell receptor beta chains originate from one sample sequenced in a study of regulatory T cells in long-lasting Graves disease. Time point in this sample: newly diagnosed GD, antithyroid drugs for less than 3 months. Extracted RNA from PBMCs served as the source of the TCR library. Library construction for TCR beta used iRepertoire HTBI primers and Arm-PCR of CDR3 regions. MiXCR was run by TCRdb on the multiplex PCR reads, yielding one entry per CDR3 protein. The profile shows some 230,000 distinct CDR3 sequences, roughly 18% of them singletons. The source was peripheral blood mononuclear cells (PBMCs), collected at new diagnosis, from a patient treated with antithyroid drugs. These receptors all stem from a female donor with Graves disease.

This clonotype was found many times. The chain links TRBV28 to TRBJ1-2; tentative D call: TRBD1 (6 bases). V gave up 5 bases and J gave up 13 bases, with 14 bases separating them. The germline V gene encodes CDR1 MDHEN and CDR2 SYDVKM. The CDR3 contains 11 residues. This CDR3 is CASSSRDTRTF. CDR3 DNA sequence: TGTGCCAGCAGTAGCCGGGACACTCGCACCTTC.

The rearrangement joins TRBV6-1 to TRBJ2-1; 12 positions match TRBD2. J gave up 7 bases and V 6 bases, and 7 bases lay outside the gene matches. The CDR3 is 15 amino acids. In germline, CDR1 is MNHNS, CDR2 SASEGT. CDR3 residues: CASRPLAGGPNEQFF. The CDR3 DNA follows: TGTGCCAGCAGGCCCCTAGCGGGAGGGCCGAATGAGCAGTTCTTC.

This clonotype has at least ten counts. The chain is built from TRBV7-6 and TRBJ2-3; D is perhaps TRBD2 (6 bases). The CDR3 is made up of 16 amino acids. V lost 4 bases, J lost 3 bases, and 17 bases lay in between. From germline, CDR1 is SGHVS and CDR2 FNYEAQ. The CDR3 here is CASSSTGGGVTDTQYF. The CDR3 DNA sequence: TGTGCCAGCAGCTCCACGGGCGGCGGGGTGACAGATACGCAGTATTTT.

The sample holds a few counts of this clonotype. This rearrangement joins TRBV6-2 or TRBV6-3 to TRBJ1-1; maybe TRBD1 (6 bases). The V and J ends lost 6 bases and 1 base respectively, with 15 bases between them. This CDR3 comprises 15 residues. Germline-derived CDR1 and CDR2 are MNHEY and SVGEGT. DNA for the CDR3: TGTGCCAGCAGCTCTAAACAGGGCCCGAACACTGAAGCTTTCTTT. Translation: CASSSKQGPNTEAFF.

The rearrangement uses TRBV5-8 and TRBJ1-3; 9 positions agree with TRBD1. This CDR3 has 16 amino acids. V shed 0 bases and J 2 bases; nucleotides not matched to a gene: 3. CDR1 SGHTS and CDR2 YDEGEE come from the germline V gene. The CDR3 DNA is TGTGCCAGCAGCTTGGCCGGGACAGGGCCTGGAAACACCATATATTTT. This translates into CASSLAGTGPGNTIYF.

This clonotype was counted many times. V and J are TRBV7-3 and TRBJ2-1; 8 bases fit TRBD2. The CDR3 covers 14 residues. The germline V gene has CDR1 SGHTA and CDR2 FQGTGA. V lost 5 bases and J lost 6; bases outside the gene matches: 6. The chain's CDR3 is CASSAGTRGNEQFF. The CDR3 nucleotides are TGTGCCAGCAGCGCCGGGACTAGGGGCAATGAGCAGTTCTTC.

This clonotype was recorded at least ten times. The chain combines TRBV29-1 with TRBJ1-1, with D maybe TRBD1 (5 bases). Germline V gene sequence: CDR1 SQVTM, CDR2 ANQGSEA. The CDR3 extends over 14 amino acids. Trimming cost V 4 bases and J 6 bases, with 18 bases left between them. The CDR3 is CSVAWGGPSSEAFF. DNA of the CDR3: TGCAGCGTTGCGTGGGGGGGACCCAGTTCTGAAGCTTTCTTT.

This CDR3 is CASSLGRTENTEAFF. The CDR3 nucleotides read TGTGCCAGCTCCCTAGGCCGGACAGAGAACACTGAAGCTTTCTTT. V gene TRBV7-9 combines with J gene TRBJ1-1, with D possibly TRBD1 on 6 matching bases. The CDR3 loop spans 15 amino acids. CDR1 and CDR2 from the germline V gene are SEHNR and FQNEAQ (reference sequence). V lost 8 bases to trimming and J lost 1 base, with 17 bases between them.